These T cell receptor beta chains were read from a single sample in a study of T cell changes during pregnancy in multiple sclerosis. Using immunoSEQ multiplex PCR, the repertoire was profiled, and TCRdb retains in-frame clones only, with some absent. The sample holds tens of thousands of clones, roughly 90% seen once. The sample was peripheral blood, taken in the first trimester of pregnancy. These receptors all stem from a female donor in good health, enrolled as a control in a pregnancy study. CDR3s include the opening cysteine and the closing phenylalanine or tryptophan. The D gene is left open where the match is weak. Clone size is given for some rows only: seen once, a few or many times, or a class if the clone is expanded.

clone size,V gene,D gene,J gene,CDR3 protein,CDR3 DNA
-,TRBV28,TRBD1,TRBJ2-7,CASSSPDRGTYEQYF,TGTGCCAGCAGTTCTCCCGACAGGGGTACCTACGAGCAGTACTTC
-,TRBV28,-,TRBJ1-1,CASSLEAAAEAFF,TGTGCCAGCAGTTTAGAGGCGGCGGCTGAAGCTTTCTTT
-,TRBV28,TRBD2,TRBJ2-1,CASSPAVSGYNEQFF,TGTGCCAGCAGCCCAGCGGTTAGCGGGTACAATGAGCAGTTCTTC
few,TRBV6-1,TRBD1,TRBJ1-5,CASSERRTGGNQPQHF,TGTGCCAGCAGTGAAAGGAGGACAGGGGGAAATCAGCCCCAGCATTTT
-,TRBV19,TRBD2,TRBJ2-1,CASSIFAGGTGSYNEQFF,TGTGCCAGTAGTATTTTTGCGGGAGGAACCGGATCATACAATGAGCAGTTCTTC
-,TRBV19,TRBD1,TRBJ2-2,CASRLVDRGTGELFF,TGTGCCAGCAGACTTGTGGACAGGGGCACCGGGGAGCTGTTTTTT
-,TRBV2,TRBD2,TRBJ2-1,CASSTARTSGVLNEQFF,TGTGCCAGCAGTACGGCCCGTACTAGCGGGGTTCTTAATGAGCAGTTCTTC
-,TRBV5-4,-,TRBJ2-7,CASSLFPGIYEQYF,TGTGCCAGCAGCTTGTTTCCAGGGATCTACGAGCAGTACTTC
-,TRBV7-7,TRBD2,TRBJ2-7,CASTHAPLAGSSYEQYF,TGTGCTAGCACCCACGCCCCCCTAGCGGGGAGCTCCTACGAGCAGTACTTC
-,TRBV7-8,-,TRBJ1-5,CASSQEGPGQPQHF,TGTGCCAGCAGCCAAGAGGGTCCGGGTCAGCCCCAGCATTTT
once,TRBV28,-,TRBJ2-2,CASSSPLTDSNTGELFF,TGTGCCAGCAGTTCTCCTTTGACGGACTCGAACACCGGGGAGCTGTTTTTT
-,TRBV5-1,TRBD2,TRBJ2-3,CASSAGQQILAGYPTDTQYF,TGCGCCAGCAGCGCTGGACAGCAGATCCTAGCGGGTTACCCCACAGATACGCAGTATTTT
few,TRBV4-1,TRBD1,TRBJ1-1,CASSQGQGNTEAFF,TGCGCCAGCAGCCAAGGACAGGGGAACACTGAAGCTTTCTTT
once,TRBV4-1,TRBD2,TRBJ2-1,CASSQVWKREAYNEQFF,TGCGCCAGCAGCCAAGTATGGAAACGGGAGGCCTACAATGAGCAGTTCTTC
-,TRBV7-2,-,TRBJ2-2,CASSRKGDGELFF,TGTGCCAGCAGCCGGAAGGGGGACGGGGAGCTGTTTTTT
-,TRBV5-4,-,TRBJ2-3,CASSAGEGGTDTQYF,TGTGCCAGCAGCGCCGGGGAGGGGGGGACAGATACGCAGTATTTT
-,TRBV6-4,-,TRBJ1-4,CASSEKNRSLPVKEKLFF,TGTGCCAGCAGTGAAAAAAATCGAAGTCTACCGGTTAAGGAAAAACTGTTTTTT
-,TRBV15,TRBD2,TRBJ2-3,CATSRDRAGGPTDTQYF,TGTGCCACCAGCAGAGATCGGGCGGGAGGGCCAACAGATACGCAGTATTTT
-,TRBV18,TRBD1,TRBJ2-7,CASSPTAGGQIEQYF,TGTGCCAGCTCACCGACCGCAGGGGGACAGATCGAGCAGTACTTC
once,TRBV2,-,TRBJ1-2,CASIQVSPYENYGYTF,TGTGCCAGCATACAGGTTTCCCCCTATGAGAACTATGGCTACACCTTC
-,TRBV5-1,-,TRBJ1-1,CASGWGGSRAEAFF,TGCGCCAGCGGCTGGGGAGGGTCGCGCGCTGAAGCTTTCTTT
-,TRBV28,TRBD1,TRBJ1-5,CASLGWGQGANSNQPQHF,TGTGCCAGCCTTGGGTGGGGACAGGGGGCAAATAGCAATCAGCCCCAGCATTTT
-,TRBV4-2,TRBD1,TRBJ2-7,CASSLRGPSSYEQYF,TGTGCCAGCAGCCTAAGGGGGCCGAGCTCCTACGAGCAGTACTTC
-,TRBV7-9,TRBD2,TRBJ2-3,CASSAAGGTDTQYF,TGTGCCAGCAGCGCAGCGGGAGGCACAGATACGCAGTATTTT
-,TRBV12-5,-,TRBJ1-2,CASGLEGHYGYTF,TGTGCTAGTGGTTTGGAGGGGCACTATGGCTACACCTTC
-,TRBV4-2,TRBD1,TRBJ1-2,CASSQAGTESQYYGYTF,TGTGCTAGCAGCCAAGCGGGGACAGAATCACAATACTATGGCTACACCTTC
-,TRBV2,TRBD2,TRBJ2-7,CASSGPPGLAGVSIYEQYF,TGTGCCAGCAGTGGACCTCCGGGACTAGCGGGAGTATCCATCTACGAGCAGTACTTC
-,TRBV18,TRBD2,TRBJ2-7,CASSRGLAGDYEQYF,TGTGCCAGCTCTCGGGGACTAGCGGGGGACTACGAGCAGTACTTC
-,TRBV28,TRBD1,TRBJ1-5,CASSLWADRGSNQPQHF,TGTGCCAGCAGTTTATGGGCGGACAGGGGTAGCAATCAGCCCCAGCATTTT
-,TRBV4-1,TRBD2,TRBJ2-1,CASSQAPGGGRANEQFF,TGCGCCAGCAGCCAGGCCCCGGGGGGTGGGAGGGCCAATGAGCAGTTCTTC
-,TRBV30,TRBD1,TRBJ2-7,CAWSNGQGTYEQYF,TGTGCCTGGAGTAACGGACAGGGTACCTACGAGCAGTACTTC
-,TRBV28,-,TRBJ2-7,CASSQGGRSTYEQYF,TGTGCCAGCAGTCAGGGGGGCCGGAGTACCTACGAGCAGTACTTC
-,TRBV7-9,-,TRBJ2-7,CASSRGDIPREQYF,TGTGCCAGCAGCCGGGGGGACATTCCTAGGGAGCAGTACTTC
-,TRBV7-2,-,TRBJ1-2,CASSLRLYGYTF,TGTGCCAGCAGCTTAAGACTATATGGCTACACCTTC
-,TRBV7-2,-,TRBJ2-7,CASSENLVAYEQYF,TGTGCCAGCAGCGAGAATCTAGTTGCCTACGAGCAGTACTTC
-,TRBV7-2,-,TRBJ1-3,CASSLQSGTGNTIYF,TGTGCCAGCAGCCTCCAATCAGGGACAGGAAACACCATATATTTT
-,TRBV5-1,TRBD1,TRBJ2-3,CASSLEDRGTDTQYF,TGCGCCAGCAGCTTAGAGGACAGGGGCACAGATACGCAGTATTTT
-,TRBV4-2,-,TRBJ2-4,CASSQELLHPSKNIQYF,TGTGCCAGCAGCCAAGAGCTACTCCATCCTTCCAAAAACATTCAGTACTTC
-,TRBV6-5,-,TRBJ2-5,CASSSGGKTQYF,TGTGCCAGCAGTTCCGGCGGGAAGACCCAGTACTTC
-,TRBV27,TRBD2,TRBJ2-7,CASSFGGLADYEQYF,TGTGCCAGCAGTTTCGGGGGACTAGCGGACTACGAGCAGTACTTC
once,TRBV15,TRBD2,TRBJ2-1,CATSRTGLAAWGQFF,TGTGCCACCAGCAGAACGGGACTAGCGGCCTGGGGGCAGTTCTTC
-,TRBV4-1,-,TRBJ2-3,CASSQWGGRATDTQYF,TGCGCCAGCAGCCAATGGGGCGGACGGGCCACAGATACGCAGTATTTT
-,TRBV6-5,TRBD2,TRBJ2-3,CATKGTSGSKEYF,TGTGCCACCAAAGGGACTAGCGGGAGTAAGGAGTATTTT
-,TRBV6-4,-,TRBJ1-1,CASSGQMGTEAFF,TGTGCCAGCAGCGGACAGATGGGCACTGAAGCTTTCTTT
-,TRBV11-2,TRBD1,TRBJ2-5,CASSLGRQGQETQYF,TGTGCCAGCAGCTTAGGTCGACAGGGGCAAGAGACCCAGTACTTC
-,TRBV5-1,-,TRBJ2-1,CASSPGGYNEQFF,TGCGCCAGCAGTCCGGGTGGGTACAATGAGCAGTTCTTC
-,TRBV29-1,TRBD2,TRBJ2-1,CSGRLAGGPYNEQFF,TGCAGCGGCCGACTAGCGGGAGGGCCGTACAATGAGCAGTTCTTC
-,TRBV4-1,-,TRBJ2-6,CASSQDRTAGASGANVLTF,TGCGCCAGCAGCCAAGATCGTACGGCTGGGGCCTCTGGGGCCAACGTCCTGACTTTC
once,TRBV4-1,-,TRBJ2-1,CASSQASRENEQFF,TGCGCCAGCAGCCAAGCGAGTCGCGAAAATGAGCAGTTCTTC
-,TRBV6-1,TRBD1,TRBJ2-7,CASRRQGASYEQYF,TGTGCCAGCAGGAGACAGGGCGCTTCCTACGAGCAGTACTTC
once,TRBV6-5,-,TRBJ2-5,CASSRTAAPQETQYF,TGTGCCAGCAGTAGGACAGCGGCTCCTCAAGAGACCCAGTACTTC
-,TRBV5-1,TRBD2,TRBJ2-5,CASSVGTSQETQYF,TGCGCCAGCAGCGTTGGGACTAGCCAAGAGACCCAGTACTTC
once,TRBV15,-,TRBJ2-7,CATSREGGDLYEQYF,TGTGCCACCAGCAGAGAAGGGGGGGACCTCTACGAGCAGTACTTC
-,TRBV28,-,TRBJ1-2,CASTETARGYTF,TGTGCCAGCACCGAGACAGCTAGGGGCTACACCTTC
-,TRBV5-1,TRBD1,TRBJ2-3,CASSLGTGPTDTQYF,TGCGCCAGCAGCTTGGGGACAGGACCCACAGATACGCAGTATTTT
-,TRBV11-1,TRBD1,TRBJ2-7,CASSHRDRSYEQYF,TGTGCCAGCAGCCATAGGGACAGATCCTACGAGCAGTACTTC
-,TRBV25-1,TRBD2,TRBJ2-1,CASSDGLAGVFEQFF,TGTGCCAGCAGTGATGGACTAGCGGGAGTTTTTGAGCAGTTCTTC
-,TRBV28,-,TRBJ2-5,CASRQGTNQETQYF,TGTGCCAGCAGGCAGGGGACAAACCAAGAGACCCAGTACTTC
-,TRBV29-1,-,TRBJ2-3,CSVAEGSDTQYF,TGCAGCGTTGCCGAGGGATCAGATACGCAGTATTTT